The clone carrying this TCR beta chain was counted between two and nine times. Antigen specificity is unknown. The germline V gene has CDR1 SEHNR and CDR2 FQNEAQ (reference sequence). CDR3 size: 13 residues. Trimming shortened V by 1 base and J by 3 bases, and 6 bases separated the two germline ends. Together with a sample-barcoded 5' primer, a J-beta primer mix was included in a second PCR lasting 7 to 11 cycles. Individual samples furnished no less than 2.5 million CDR3-containing paired-end reads apiece. TCRdb analysed the 5' RACE reads with MiXCR anew, one entry per CDR3 protein. The data contain 1.4 million or so distinct CDR3 sequences, about 45% of them singletons. This entry is derived from a study of blood T cells in healthy people across ages. Study-level background: Researchers report that template switching captured about one barcoded beta molecule per two T cells. Study-level results: It was the long-lived donors that had more naive CD4+ cells and higher diversity than aged donors. It was not possible, with unsorted PBMCs, to conclusively compare naive and antigen-experienced cells.

Sequenced material: blood. The receptor's source is a woman aged 18-30 years in good health. The chain has TRBV7-9 and TRBJ1-1; D gene ambiguous. The CDR3 sequence: CASSLDGYTEAFF. CDR3 DNA sequence: TGTGCCAGCAGCTTAGATGGGTACACTGAAGCTTTCTTT.